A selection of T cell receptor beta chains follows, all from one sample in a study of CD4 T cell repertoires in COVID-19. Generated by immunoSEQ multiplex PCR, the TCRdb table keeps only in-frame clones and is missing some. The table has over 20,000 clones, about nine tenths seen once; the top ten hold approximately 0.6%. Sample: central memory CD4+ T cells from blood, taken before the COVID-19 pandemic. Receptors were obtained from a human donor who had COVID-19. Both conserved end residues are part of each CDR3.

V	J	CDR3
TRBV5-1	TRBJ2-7	CASSSYYEQYF
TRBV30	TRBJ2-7	CACADRDYEQYF
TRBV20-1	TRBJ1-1	CSAADTTEAFF
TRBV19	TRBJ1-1	CASSMRQGYTEAFF
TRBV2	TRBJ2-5	CASSEAPSSSETQYF
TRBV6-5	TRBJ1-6	CASRAGNSPLHF
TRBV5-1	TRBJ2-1	CASSFSTTGMYNEQFF
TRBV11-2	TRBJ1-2	CASSFAYHYGYTF
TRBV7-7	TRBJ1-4	CASSQNRGRDEKLFF
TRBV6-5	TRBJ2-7	CASSYSADTYEQYF
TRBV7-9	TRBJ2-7	CASSSTLRSPYEQYF
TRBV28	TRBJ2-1	CASSPSGSSYNEQFF
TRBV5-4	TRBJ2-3	CASSAPGGDTQYF
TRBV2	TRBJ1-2	CASSTRQGSYGYTF
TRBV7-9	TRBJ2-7	CASSLVRGESYEQYF
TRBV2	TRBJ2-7	CASRKDLYEQYF
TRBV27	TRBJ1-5	CASSGSYSNQPQHF
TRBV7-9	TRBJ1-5	CASGQDNQPQHF
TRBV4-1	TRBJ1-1	CASSHRTGGFLNTEAFF
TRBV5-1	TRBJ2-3	CASSLRNAGVPDTQYF
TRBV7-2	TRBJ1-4	CASSLDLRGPPNEKLFF
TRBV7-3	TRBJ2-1	CASSRGYGYNEQFF
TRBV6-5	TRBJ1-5	CASSIDLRGRGPQHF
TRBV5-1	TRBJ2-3	CASSSSVTDTQYF
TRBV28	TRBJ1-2	CASSLSGTAGLGGYTF
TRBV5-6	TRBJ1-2	CASSYYSGGTLRGYTF
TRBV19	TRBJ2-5	CASRLTGTGKETQYF
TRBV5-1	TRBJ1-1	CASSSLGGMNTEAFF
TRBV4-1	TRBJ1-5	CASSQGRQVNQPQHF
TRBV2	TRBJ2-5	CASNHRGRAETQYF
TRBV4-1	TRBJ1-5	CASSQEGRGNQPQHF
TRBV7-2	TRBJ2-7	CASSLGGQGVYEQYF
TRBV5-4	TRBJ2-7	CASSLDLTGYEQYF
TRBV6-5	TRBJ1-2	CASSPDRDGYGYTF
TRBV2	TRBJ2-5	CASSESLAGETQYF